A single T cell receptor beta chain is shown here with its context. Its antigen is still unknown. Per-nucleotide qualities are absent, and no much larger clonotype sits a single base away. The CDR3 has 16 amino acids, counting the end cysteine and phenylalanine. Solely the CDR3 DNA is kept, with 48 bases framed from the first base. This entry comes from a study of cytomegalovirus exposure and HLA in healthy donors listed by TCRdb under 2017. For the study in its entirety: The roughly 700 repertoires of the first cohort and the approximately 110 validation repertoires were produced on the same platform, according to a later analysis. The study aimed to test whether cataloging public T cell receptors could reveal signatures of past pathogen exposure. In addition to the first cohort of about 650 subjects, a separate validation cohort of 120 different subjects was used. High-throughput TCR immunosequencing, statistical association of individual TCRs with disease status, and machine learning were combined to predict cytomegalovirus infection status. Study-wide findings and limitations: In a later analysis, TCRs clustered in the first cohort were found to also tend to co-occur in the approximately 120 validation repertoires, with around 94% of cluster scores above 0. Most TCR sequences were observed very rarely across donors, whereas some public TCRs were present in many individuals. A few of the identified cytomegalovirus-associated TCR beta chains were confirmed in vitro to be specific for cytomegalovirus antigens. The classifier was reported to diagnose cytomegalovirus status with high specificity and sensitivity in both the original and validation cohorts. The study listed 150 to 200 TCR beta chains as associated with cytomegalovirus. The authors suggested that the approach could potentially be extended to other disease states and immunological phenotypes. The validation cohort had no HLA typing available for a later analysis, so co-occurrence within that cohort was assessed over all 130 or so repertoires.

Library generation was performed with the immunoSEQ multiplex PCR assay. The authors' analysis ran thus. To diagnose cytomegalovirus status from the catalog of TCR beta chain sequences, a statistical classification framework was built. Drawn from immuneACCESS, this table holds only the in-frame rearrangements with V and J called that TCRdb kept. Clones are partly lost; checked studies trace under half to an unresolved V gene and leave the rest unexplained. V, J and clone size reflect that table, while D and trimming were determined from the DNA. The sample profile shows 240,000 or so clones; roughly 86% of them were found once. The ten largest clonotypes hold roughly 1.2% of the sample. Separate from the approximately 700-subject first cohort, the validation cohort of some 130 subjects was the group to which the donors belonged.

The sequencing input was PBMCs. The sequence came from a woman in her thirties in good health and CMV-seropositive. The rearranged segments are TRBV21-1 and TRBJ1-5; the table's D call, TRBD1, has no DNA check behind it. TRBV21-1 is a pseudogene. Here the CDR3 is given as CASSRPGQVSNQPQHF. The DNA sequence follows: TGTGCCAGCAGCAGACCGGGACAGGTAAGCAATCAGCCCCAGCATTTT.